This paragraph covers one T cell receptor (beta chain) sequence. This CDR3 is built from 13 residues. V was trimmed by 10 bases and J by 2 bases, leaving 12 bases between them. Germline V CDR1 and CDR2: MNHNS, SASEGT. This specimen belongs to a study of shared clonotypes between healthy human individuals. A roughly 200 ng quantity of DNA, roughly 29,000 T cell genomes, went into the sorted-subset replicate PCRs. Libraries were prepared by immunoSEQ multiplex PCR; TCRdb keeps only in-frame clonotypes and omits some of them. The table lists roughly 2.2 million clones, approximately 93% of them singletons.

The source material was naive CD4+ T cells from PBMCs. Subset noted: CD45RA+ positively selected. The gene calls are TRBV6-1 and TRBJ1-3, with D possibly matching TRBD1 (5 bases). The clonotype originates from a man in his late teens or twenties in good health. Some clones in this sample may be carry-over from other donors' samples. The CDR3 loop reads CATESRAGNTIYF. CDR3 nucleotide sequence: TGTGCCACCGAAAGCAGGGCTGGAAACACCATATATTTT.